This TCR beta chain appears in the sequencing data of a study of identical twins listed by TCRdb under 2016. Broadly, across the study: TCR alpha and beta repertoires from monozygotic twins, unrelated adults of various ages and cord blood were deep-sequenced to test whether fetal clonotypes persist. To rule out contamination, replicate twin experiments were performed at different times with different library preparation protocols. The paper's findings and limits, for the study overall: A weaker excess of twin sharing was found in beta out-of-frame sequences because the signal-to-noise ratio was lowered by fewer shared sequences. Because the same donors could not be followed over many years, conclusions were based on cross-sectional statistical analysis. Out-of-frame TCR alpha sharing in monozygotic twins was systematically underestimated by recombination models, whereas sharing between unrelated individuals was in agreement with the recombination models. Out-of-frame TCR alpha sequences shared between twins showed an excess of low generation-probability sequences compared with coincidental sharing between unrelated individuals. Fewer insertions were carried by abundant cord blood beta clonotypes, a similar but weaker trend appeared in young adult naive repertoires, and no such trend appeared in memory repertoires. Invariant T cells such as MAIT and iNKT could partly confound zero-insertion analyses, although diverse VJ usage argued against such confounding for most clonotypes.

All donors were healthy Caucasians. The twin cohort comprised three pairs of female monozygotic twins, all aged about 18 to 29 years. RNA for TCR libraries was isolated from peripheral blood mononuclear cells. This clonotype was seen at least ten times. Its antigen is not yet known. Base-call qualities are not available, and no considerably larger clone is one nucleotide away. Libraries were made using 5' RACE. The listed sequencing device is Illumina HiSeq 2000. Template switching introduced a universal primer binding site; the final cDNA contained a unique molecular identifier, enabling accurate counting of TCR cDNA molecules. Specific primers in the conserved constant-segment region were used to synthesize first-strand cDNA for the TCR alpha and beta chains. To control for contamination, every cDNA library carried two barcodes: a SMART-Mk sample barcode plus Illumina barcodes. Two successive PCR steps introduced TruSeq adapter sequences along with Illumina sample barcodes. The TCR alpha and beta cDNA libraries were sequenced on the Illumina HiSeq platform using custom primers. The authors' analysis ran thus. Unique molecular identifiers were extracted from raw reads with MiGEC, and CDR3 positions were determined with MiXCR. For each individual, recombination models were inferred using an EM algorithm with the repgenHMM and IGoR tools. Shared clonotypes were analyzed with the tcR package in R, and sharing was normalized by the product of cloneset sizes. To study raw recombination without the effects of thymic and clonal selection, out-of-frame nonproductive sequences were analyzed. TCRdb trimmed the raw reads at Q25, called clones with MiXCR and kept productive beta chains. Rows matching on CDR3 protein sequence are summarized as one entry with the most common DNA and genes. The V and J calls and clone size come from TCRdb's table, not from the authors' own analysis. The sample has some 690,000 distinct CDR3 sequences on record, 21% of them singletons. About 4.5% of the sample is held by the ten biggest clonotypes.

CDR1 MNHNS and CDR2 SASEGT were looked up in the germline V gene. Reading from cysteine to phenylalanine, the CDR3 counts 13 amino acids. Here the CDR3 DNA is all that survives: 39 bases in frame from base 1. A distance of 11 bases separates the germline ends of V and J, which lose 5 bases and 4 bases respectively. This sample was also put to use in a study of T cells expressing NK-cell markers. Drawing on the second study: TCR beta-chain repertoires were profiled in sorted CD3+CD56+NKG2C+, CD3+CD56+NKG2C- and CD3+CD56-NKG2C+ T-cell subsets from eight donors. Among the eight sequenced donors, only one was HCMV-seronegative, while the other seven were HCMV-seropositive. To restrict sorting to alphabetaTCR-expressing T cells, an anti-gammadeltaTCR antibody was added in several experiments. For six donors, the dominant CD3+CD56+NKG2C+ clonotypes were among the top 10 CD8+ clonotypes and accounted for about 1.0-8% of CD8+ T cells. Those dominant clonotypes were again the most abundant among CD3+CD56-NKG2C+ cells in a few donors, at roughly 25-65%. Whether the expanded NKG2C-expressing T cell clones were specific for HCMV antigens remained unclear. All eight donors whose samples were sequenced were randomly selected healthy volunteers, three of them men and five women. HCMV serostatus was determined by detecting HCMV-specific IgG in serum with a commercial ELISA kit. Bulk peripheral blood T-cell repertoires were additionally sequenced from unsorted PBMC for over 5 donors. MIGEC handled demultiplexing of the reads and grouping by UMI, while MiTCR was used to assemble and quantify clonotypes. To remove erroneous sequences, TCR cDNA sequences were retained only when supported by two or more reads. The tcR package was used for downstream repertoire analysis, and clonotypes were matched between fractions using CDR3 nucleotide sequence together with V segment. VDJmatch was used to annotate antigen specificity against VDJdb, with one amino acid substitution in CDR3 permitted.

The sample consisted of PBMCs. The chain is encoded by TRBV6-1 joined to TRBJ1-2; possibly the D gene is TRBD1, per 6 matching bases. This sequence originates from a woman younger than 35 in good health. The CDR3 protein sequence reads: CASSRGQIYGYTF. The DNA sequence reads TGTGCCAGCAGTAGAGGACAGATCTATGGCTACACCTTC.